This TCR beta chain comes out of a study of cytomegalovirus exposure and HLA in healthy donors. The overall study: Most donors, around 81% of more than 300 genotyped, fell in the Caucasian-associated ancestry cluster.

As for this clone: Its specificity is unknown.

PCR primers comprised 60 Vbeta and 13 Jbeta primers. Authors' data handling: It was a later analysis that counted some 80 million unique TCR beta chains, of which about 10 million were shared. Data came from immunoSEQ multiplex PCR; TCRdb stores just in-frame clones and leaves some out. V, J and clone size reflect that table, while D and trimming were determined from the DNA. The profile shows around 200,000 clones, roughly 78% of them singletons. CDR1 is SGHTA and CDR2 is FQGTGA in the germline V gene. The CDR3 is 13 residues long. The V end was cut by 1 base, the J end by 11 bases, with 12 bases between. Study-wide results and limits: By a later analysis, the bulk of CMV-associated TCR beta chains appeared HLA-restricted. Sequencing had likely introduced a cluster of highly shared sequence variants as an artifact.

The sequencing input was PBMCs. The sequence was obtained from a boy between 10 and 17 years old in good health and CMV-seronegative. The chain recombines TRBV7-3 with TRBJ2-1, with unresolved D. The CDR3 is CASSLMGAEQQFF. The CDR3 DNA reads as TGTGCCAGCAGCTTAATGGGTGCGGAGCAGCAGTTCTTC.